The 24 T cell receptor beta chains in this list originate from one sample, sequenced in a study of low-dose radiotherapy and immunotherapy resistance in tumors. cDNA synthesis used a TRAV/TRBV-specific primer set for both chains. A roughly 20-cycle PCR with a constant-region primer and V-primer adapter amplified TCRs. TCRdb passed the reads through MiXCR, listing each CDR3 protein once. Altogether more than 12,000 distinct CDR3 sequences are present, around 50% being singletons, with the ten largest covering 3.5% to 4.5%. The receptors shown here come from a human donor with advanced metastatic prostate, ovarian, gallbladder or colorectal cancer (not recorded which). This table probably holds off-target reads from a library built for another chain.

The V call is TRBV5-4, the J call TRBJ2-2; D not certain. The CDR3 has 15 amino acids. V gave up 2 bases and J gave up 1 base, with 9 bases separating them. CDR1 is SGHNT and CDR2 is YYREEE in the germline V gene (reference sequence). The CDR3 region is CASSLRTQNTGELFF. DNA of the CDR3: TGTGCCAGCAGCTTAAGGACGCAGAACACCGGGGAGCTGTTTTTT.

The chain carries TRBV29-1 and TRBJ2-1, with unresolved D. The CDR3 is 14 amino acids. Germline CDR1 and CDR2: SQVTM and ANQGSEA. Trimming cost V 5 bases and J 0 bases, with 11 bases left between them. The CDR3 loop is CSVSPRSSYNEQFF. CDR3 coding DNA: TGCAGCGTTTCGCCCAGGAGCTCCTACAATGAGCAGTTCTTC.

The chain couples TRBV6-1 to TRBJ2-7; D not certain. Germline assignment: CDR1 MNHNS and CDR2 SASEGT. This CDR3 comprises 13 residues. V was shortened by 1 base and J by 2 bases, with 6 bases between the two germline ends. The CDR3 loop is CASSEGWAYEQYF. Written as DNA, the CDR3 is TGTGCCAGCAGTGAAGGTTGGGCCTACGAGCAGTACTTC.

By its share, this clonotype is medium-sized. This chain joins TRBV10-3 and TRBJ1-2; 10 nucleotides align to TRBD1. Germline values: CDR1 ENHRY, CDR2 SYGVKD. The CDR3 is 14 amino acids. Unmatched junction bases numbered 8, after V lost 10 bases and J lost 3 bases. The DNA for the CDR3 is TGTGCCACTGCCCCGGGACAGGGGTACTATGGCTACACCTTC. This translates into CATAPGQGYYGYTF.

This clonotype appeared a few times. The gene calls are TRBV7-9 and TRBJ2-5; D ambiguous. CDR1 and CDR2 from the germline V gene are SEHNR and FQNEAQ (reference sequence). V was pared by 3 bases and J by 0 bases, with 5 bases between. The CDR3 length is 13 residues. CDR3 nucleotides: TGTGCCAGCAGCTTGCCAAACCAAGAGACCCAGTACTTC. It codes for CASSLPNQETQYF.

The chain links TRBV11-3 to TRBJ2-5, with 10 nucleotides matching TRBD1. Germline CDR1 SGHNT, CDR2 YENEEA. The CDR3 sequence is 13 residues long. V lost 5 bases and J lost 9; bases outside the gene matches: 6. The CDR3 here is CASSTGTGVPQYF. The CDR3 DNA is TGTGCCAGCAGCACCGGGACAGGGGTGCCCCAGTACTTC.

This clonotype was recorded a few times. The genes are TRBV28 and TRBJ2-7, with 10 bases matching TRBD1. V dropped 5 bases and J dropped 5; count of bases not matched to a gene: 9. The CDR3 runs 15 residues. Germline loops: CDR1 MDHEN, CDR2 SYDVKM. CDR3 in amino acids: CASSKEGTGVDEQYF. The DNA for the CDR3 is TGTGCCAGCAGTAAGGAAGGGACAGGGGTCGACGAGCAGTACTTC.

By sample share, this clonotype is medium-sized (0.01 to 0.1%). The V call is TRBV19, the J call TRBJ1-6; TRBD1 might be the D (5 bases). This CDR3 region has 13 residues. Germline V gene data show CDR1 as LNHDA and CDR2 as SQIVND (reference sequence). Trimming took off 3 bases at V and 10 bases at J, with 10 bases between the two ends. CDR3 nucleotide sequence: TGTGCCAGTAGTATCGGGGGAGGCTCACCCCTCCACTTT. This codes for CASSIGGGSPLHF.

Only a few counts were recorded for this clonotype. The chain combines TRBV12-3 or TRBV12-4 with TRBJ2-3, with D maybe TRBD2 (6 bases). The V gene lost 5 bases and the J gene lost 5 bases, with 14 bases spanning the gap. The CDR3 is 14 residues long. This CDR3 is CASSPSGPRDTQYF. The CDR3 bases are TGTGCCAGCAGTCCGAGCGGGCCAAGAGATACGCAGTATTTT.

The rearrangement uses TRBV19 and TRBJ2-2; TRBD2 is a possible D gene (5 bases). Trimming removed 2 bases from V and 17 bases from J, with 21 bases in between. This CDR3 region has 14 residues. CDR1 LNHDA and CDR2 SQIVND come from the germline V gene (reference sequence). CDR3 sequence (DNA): TGTGCCAGTAGTATAAGTCTGAACACCGGGGAGTTTTTTTTT. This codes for CASSISLNTGEFFF.

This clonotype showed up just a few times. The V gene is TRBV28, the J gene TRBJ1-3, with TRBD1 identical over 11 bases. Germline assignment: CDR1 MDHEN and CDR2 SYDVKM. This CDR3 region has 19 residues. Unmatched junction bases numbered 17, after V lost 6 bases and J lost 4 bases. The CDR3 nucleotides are TGTGCCAGCAGGGGGACCGGGACAGGGGGACCCCGGGGAGGAAACACCATATATTTT. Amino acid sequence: CASRGTGTGGPRGGNTIYF. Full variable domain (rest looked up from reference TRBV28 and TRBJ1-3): DVKVTQSSRYLVKRTGEKVFLECVQDMDHENMFWYRQDPGLGLRLIYFSYDVKMKEKGDIPEGYSVSREKKERFSLILESASTNQTSMYLCASRGTGTGGPRGGNTIYFGEGSWLTVV.

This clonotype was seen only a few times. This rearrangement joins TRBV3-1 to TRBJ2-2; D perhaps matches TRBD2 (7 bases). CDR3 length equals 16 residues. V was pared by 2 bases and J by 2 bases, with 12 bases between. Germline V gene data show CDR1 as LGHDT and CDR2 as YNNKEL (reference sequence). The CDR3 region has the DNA TGTGCCAGCAGCCAAAAGGGGGGGGCCAACACCGGGGAGCTGTTTTTT. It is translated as CASSQKGGANTGELFF.

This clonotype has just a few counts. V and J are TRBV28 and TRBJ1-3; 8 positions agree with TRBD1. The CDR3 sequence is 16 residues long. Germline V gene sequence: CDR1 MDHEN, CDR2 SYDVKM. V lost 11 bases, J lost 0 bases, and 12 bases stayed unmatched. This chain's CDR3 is CAGPRQGRSSGNTIYF. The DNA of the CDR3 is TGTGCCGGACCCCGACAGGGGAGAAGCTCTGGAAACACCATATATTTT.

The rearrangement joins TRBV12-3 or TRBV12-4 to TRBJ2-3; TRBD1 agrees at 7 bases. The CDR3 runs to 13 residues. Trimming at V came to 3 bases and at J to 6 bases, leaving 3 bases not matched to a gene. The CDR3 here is CASSFGTADTQYF. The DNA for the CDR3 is TGTGCCAGCAGTTTTGGGACAGCCGATACGCAGTATTTT.

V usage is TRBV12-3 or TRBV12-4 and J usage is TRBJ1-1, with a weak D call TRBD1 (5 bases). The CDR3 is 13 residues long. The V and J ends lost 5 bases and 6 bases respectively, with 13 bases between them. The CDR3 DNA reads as TGTGCCAGCAGTATGGACATTGGGTCTGAAGCTTTCTTT. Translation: CASSMDIGSEAFF.

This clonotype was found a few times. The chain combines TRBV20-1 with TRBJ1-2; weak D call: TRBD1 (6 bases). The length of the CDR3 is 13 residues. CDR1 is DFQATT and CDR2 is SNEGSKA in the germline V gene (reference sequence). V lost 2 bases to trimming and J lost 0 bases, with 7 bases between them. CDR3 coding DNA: TGCAGTGCTAGACAGGGGACTAACTATGGCTACACCTTC. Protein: CSARQGTNYGYTF.

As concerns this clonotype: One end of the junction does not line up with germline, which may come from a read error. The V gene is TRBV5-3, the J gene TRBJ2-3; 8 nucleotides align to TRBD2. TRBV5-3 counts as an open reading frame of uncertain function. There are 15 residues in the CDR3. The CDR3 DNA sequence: TGTGCCAGCAGCTCCCCCGGGAGGGGTACAGATACGCAGTATTTT. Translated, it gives CASSSPGRGTDTQYF.

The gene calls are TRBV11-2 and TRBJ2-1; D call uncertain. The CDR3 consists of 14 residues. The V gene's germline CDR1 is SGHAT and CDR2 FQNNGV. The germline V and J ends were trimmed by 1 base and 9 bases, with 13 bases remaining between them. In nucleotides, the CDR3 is TGTGCCAGCAGCTTAGTGTTACGTCGGCGTGAGCAGTTCTTC. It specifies CASSLVLRRREQFF.

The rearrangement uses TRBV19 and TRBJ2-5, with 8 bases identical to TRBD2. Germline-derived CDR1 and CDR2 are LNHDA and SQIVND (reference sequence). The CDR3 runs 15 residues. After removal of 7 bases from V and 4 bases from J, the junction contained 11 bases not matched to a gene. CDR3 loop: CASTPGGLGLETQYF. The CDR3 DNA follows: TGTGCCAGTACCCCGGGAGGGCTTGGTTTAGAGACCCAGTACTTC.

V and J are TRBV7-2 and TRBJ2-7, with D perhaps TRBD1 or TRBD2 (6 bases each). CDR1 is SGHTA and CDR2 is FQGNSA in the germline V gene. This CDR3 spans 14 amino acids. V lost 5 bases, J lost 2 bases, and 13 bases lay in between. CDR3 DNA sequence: TGTGCCAGCAGCCCCCGGGGGCTCCCCTACGAGCAGTACTTC. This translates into CASSPRGLPYEQYF. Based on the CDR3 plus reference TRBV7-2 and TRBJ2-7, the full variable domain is GAGVSQSPSNKVTEKGKDVELRCDPISGHTALYWYRQSLGQGLEFLIYFQGNSAPDKSGLPSDRFSAERTGGSVSTLTIQRTQQEDSAVYLCASSPRGLPYEQYFGPGTRLTVT.

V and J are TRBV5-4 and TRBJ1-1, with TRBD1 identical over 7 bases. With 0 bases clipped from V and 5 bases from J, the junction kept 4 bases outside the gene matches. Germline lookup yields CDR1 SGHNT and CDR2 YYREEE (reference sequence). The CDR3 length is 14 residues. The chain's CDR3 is CASSLGQGGTEAFF. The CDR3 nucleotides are TGTGCCAGCAGCTTGGGACAGGGTGGGACTGAAGCTTTCTTT.

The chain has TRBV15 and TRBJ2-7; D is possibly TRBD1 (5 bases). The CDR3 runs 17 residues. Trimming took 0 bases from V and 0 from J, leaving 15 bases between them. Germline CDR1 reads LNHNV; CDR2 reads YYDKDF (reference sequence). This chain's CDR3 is CATSRDGIGASSYEQYF. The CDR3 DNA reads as TGTGCCACCAGCAGAGATGGGATAGGGGCAAGCTCCTACGAGCAGTACTTC. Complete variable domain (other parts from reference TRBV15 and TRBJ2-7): DAMVIQNPRYQVTQFGKPVTLSCSQTLNHNVMYWYQQKSSQAPKLLFHYYDKDFNNEADTPDNFQSRRPNTSFCFLDIRSPGLGDTAMYLCATSRDGIGASSYEQYFGPGTRLTVT.

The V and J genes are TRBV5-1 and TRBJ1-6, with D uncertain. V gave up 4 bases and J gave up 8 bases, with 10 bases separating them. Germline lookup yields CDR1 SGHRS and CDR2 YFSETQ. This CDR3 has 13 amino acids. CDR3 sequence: CASSVKSDSPLHF. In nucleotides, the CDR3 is TGCGCCAGCAGCGTAAAGAGTGATTCACCCCTCCACTTT.

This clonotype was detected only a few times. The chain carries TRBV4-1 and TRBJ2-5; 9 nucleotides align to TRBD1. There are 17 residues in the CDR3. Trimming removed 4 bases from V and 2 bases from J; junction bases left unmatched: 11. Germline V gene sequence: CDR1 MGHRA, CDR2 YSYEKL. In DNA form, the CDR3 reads TGCGCCAGCAGCCCCGGACAGGGGAAGGTTTATCAAGAGACCCAGTACTTC. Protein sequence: CASSPGQGKVYQETQYF.